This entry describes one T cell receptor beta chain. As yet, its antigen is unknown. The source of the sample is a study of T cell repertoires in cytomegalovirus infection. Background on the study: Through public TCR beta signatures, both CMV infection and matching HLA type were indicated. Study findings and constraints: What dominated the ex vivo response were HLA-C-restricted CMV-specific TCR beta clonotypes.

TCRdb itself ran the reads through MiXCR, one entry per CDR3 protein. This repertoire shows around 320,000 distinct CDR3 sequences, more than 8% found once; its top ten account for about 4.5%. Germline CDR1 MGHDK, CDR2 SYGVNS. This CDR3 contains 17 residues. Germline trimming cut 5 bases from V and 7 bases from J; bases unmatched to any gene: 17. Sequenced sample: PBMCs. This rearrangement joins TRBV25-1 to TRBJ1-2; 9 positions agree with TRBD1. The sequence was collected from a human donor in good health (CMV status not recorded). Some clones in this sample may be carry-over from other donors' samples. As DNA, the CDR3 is TGTGCCAGCAGTCCACTCGACTACCGGACAGGGGTCGGTGGCTACACCTTC. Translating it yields CASSPLDYRTGVGGYTF.